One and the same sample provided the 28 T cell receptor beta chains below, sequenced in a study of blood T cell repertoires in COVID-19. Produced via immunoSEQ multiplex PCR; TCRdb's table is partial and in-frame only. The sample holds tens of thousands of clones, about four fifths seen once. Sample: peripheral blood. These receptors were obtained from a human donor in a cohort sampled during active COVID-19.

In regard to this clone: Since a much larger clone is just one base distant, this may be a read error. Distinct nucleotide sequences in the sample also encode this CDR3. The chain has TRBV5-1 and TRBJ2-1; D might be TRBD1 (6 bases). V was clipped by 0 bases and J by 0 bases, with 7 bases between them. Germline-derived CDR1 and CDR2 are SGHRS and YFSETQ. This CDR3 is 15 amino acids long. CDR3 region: CASSLARGSYNEQFF. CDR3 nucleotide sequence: TGCGCCAGCAGCTTGGCCAGGGGCTCCTACAATGAGCAGTTCTTC.

This CDR3 reads CASSPGLVFDSPLHF. For the CDR3, the DNA is TGTGCCAGCAGCCCTGGACTGGTTTTTGATTCACCCCTCCACTTT. The rearrangement links TRBV14 to TRBJ1-6; D not resolved. The germline V and J ends were trimmed by 4 bases and 8 bases, with 15 bases remaining between them. The germline V gene has CDR1 SGHDN and CDR2 FVKESK. This CDR3 region has 15 residues.

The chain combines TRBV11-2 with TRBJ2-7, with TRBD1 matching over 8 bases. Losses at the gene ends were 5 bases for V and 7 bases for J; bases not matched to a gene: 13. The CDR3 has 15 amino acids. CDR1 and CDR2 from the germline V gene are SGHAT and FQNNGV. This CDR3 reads CASSQRQGASGEQYF. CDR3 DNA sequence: TGTGCCAGCAGCCAAAGGCAGGGGGCGTCGGGGGAGCAGTACTTC.

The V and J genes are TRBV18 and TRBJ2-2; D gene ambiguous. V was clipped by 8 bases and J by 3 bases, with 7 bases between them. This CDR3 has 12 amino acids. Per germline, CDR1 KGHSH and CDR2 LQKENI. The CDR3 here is CASSRYTGELFF. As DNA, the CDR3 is TGTGCCAGCAGCCGGTACACCGGGGAGCTGTTTTTT.

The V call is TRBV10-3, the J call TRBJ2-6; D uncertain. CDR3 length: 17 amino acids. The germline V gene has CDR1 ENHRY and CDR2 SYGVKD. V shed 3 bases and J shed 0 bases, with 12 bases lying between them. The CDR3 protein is CAISDQTTNSGANVLTF. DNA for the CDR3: TGTGCCATCAGTGACCAGACGACAAACTCTGGGGCCAACGTCCTGACTTTC.

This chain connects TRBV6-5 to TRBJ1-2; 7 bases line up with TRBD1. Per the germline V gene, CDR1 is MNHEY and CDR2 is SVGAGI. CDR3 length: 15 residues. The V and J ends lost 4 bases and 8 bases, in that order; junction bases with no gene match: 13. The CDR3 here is CASSSPDRALGGYTF. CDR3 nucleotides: TGTGCCAGCAGTTCACCCGACAGGGCTCTCGGAGGCTACACCTTC.

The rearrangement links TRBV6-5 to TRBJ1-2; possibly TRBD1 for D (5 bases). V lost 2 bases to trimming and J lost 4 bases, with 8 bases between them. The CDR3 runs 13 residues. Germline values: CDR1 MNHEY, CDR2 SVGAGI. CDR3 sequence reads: CASSYRQGYGYTF. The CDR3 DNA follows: TGTGCCAGCAGTTACCGGCAGGGCTATGGCTACACCTTC.

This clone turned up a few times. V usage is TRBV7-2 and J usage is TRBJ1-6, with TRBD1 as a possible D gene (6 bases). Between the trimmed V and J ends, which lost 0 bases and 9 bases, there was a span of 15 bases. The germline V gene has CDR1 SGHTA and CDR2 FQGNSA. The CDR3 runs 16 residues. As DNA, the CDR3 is TGTGCCAGCAGCTTAGCCGCAGGGGTGCCCAGTTCACCCCTCCACTTT. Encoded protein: CASSLAAGVPSSPLHF.

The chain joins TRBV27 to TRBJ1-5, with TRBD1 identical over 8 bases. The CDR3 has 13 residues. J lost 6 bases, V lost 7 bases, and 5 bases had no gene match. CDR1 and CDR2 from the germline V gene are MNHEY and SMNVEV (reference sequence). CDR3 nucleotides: TGTGCCAGCAAAGGAACAGGGGGTCAGCCCCAGCATTTT. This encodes CASKGTGGQPQHF.

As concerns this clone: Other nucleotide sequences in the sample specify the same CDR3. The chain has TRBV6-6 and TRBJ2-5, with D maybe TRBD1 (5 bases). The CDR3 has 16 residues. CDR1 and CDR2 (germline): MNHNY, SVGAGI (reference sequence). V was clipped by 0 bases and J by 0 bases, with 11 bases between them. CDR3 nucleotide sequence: TGTGCCAGCAGTTACTCAGGGGCAGGGTACCAAGAGACCCAGTACTTC. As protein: CASSYSGAGYQETQYF.

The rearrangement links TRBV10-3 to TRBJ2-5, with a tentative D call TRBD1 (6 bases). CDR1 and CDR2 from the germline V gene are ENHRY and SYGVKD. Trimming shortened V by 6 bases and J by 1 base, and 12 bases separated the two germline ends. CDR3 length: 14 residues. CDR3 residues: CAISPLDSQETQYF. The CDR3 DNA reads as TGTGCCATCAGCCCGCTGGACAGCCAAGAGACCCAGTACTTC.

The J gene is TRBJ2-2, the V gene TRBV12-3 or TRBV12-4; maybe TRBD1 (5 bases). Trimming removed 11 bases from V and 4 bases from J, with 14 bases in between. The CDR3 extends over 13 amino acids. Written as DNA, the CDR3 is TGTGCCGGGGCCCTAGGGGCCACCGGGGAGCTGTTTTTT. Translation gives CAGALGATGELFF.

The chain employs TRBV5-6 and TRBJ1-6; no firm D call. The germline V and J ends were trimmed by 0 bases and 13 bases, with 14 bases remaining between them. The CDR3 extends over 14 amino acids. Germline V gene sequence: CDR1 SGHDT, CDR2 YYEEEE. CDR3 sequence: CASSLEAGLWPLHF. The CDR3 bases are TGTGCCAGCAGCTTGGAGGCGGGTTTGTGGCCCCTCCACTTT.

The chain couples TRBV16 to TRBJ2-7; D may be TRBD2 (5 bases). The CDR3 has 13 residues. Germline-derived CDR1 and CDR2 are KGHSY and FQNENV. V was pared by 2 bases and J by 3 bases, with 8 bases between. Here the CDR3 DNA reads TGTGCCAGCAGCCAACGGCGGGTCTACGAGCAGTACTTC. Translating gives CASSQRRVYEQYF.

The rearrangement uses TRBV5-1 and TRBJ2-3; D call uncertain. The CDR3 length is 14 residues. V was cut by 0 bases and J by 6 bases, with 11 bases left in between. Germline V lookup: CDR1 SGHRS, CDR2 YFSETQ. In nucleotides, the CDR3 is TGCGCCAGCAGCTTGGGTCGTCCTAGGGATACGCAGTATTTT. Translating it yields CASSLGRPRDTQYF.

CDR3: CASSRGLAGVSSTDTQYF. The CDR3 region has the DNA TGTGCCAGCAGCCGGGGACTAGCGGGGGTTTCTAGCACAGATACGCAGTATTTT. The rearrangement links TRBV4-2 to TRBJ2-3, with 14 bases aligning to TRBD2. Germline CDR1 is LGHNA and CDR2 is YNFKEQ. After removal of 4 bases from V and 0 bases from J, the junction contained 6 bases not matched to a gene. The CDR3 is made up of 18 amino acids.

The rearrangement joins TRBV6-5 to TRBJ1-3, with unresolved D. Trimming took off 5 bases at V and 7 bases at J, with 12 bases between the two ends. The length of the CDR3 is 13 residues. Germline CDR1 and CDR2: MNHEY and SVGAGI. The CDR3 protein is CASSNGVPNTIYF. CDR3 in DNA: TGTGCCAGCAGTAACGGGGTACCCAACACCATATATTTT.

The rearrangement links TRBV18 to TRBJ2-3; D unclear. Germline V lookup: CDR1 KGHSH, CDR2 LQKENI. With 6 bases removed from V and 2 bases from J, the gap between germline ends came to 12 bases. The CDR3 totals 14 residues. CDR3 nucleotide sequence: TGTGCCAGCTCCCCCCCTGGGCTCACAGATACGCAGTATTTT. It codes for CASSPPGLTDTQYF.

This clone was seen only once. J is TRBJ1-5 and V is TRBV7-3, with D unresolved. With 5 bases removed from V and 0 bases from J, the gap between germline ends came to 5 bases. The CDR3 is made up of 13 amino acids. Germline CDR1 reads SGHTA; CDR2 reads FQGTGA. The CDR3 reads CASSRDSNQPQHF. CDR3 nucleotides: TGTGCCAGCAGCCGGGATAGCAATCAGCCCCAGCATTTT.

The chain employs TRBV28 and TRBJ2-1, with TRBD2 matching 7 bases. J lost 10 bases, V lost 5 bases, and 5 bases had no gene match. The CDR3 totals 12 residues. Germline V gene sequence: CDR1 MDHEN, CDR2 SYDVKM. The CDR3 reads CASSGGGYEQFF. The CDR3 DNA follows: TGTGCCAGCAGTGGGGGGGGGTACGAGCAGTTCTTC.

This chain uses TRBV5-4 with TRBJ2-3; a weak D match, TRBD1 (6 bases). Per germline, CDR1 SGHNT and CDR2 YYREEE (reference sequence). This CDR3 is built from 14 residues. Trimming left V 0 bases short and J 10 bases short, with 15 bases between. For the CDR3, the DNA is TGTGCCAGCAGCTTGGACCGCAGGGGAAAGGCGCAGTATTTT. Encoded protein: CASSLDRRGKAQYF.

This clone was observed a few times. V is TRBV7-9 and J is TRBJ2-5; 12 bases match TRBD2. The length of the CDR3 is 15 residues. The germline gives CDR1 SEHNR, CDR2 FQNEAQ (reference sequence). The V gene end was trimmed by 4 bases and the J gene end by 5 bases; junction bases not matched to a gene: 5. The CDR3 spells CASSSTSGGFETQYF. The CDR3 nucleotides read TGTGCCAGCAGCTCGACTAGCGGGGGCTTTGAGACCCAGTACTTC.

The DNA for the CDR3 is TGTGCCAGCAGCCTCACAGATACGCAGTATTTT. Encoded protein: CASSLTDTQYF. J is TRBJ2-3 and V is TRBV6-6; no firm D call. Per the germline V gene, CDR1 is MNHNY and CDR2 is SVGAGI (reference sequence). The CDR3 runs to 11 residues. Trimming stripped 6 bases from V and 2 bases from J, with 3 bases between.

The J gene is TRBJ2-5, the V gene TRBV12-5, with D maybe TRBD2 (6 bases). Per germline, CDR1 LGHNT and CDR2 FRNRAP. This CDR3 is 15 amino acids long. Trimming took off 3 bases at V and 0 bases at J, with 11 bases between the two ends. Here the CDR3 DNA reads TGTGCTAGTGGTTTTCAGCGGGTGTACCAAGAGACCCAGTACTTC. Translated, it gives CASGFQRVYQETQYF.

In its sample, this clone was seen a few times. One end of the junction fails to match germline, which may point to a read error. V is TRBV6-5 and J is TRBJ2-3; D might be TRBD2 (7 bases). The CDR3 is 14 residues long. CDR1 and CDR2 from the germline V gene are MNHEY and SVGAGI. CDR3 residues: CASRWEAFEGGLNF. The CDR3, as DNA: TGTGCCAGCAGATGGGAGGCTTTTGAGGGGGGGCTGAATTTT.

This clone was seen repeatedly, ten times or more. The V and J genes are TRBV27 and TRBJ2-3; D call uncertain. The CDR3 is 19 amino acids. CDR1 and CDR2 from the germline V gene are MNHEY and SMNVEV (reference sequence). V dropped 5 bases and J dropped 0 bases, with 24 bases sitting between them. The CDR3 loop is CASSPTAQVLVPSTDTQYF. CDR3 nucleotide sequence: TGTGCCAGCAGTCCCACCGCGCAGGTCCTCGTTCCTAGCACAGATACGCAGTATTTT.

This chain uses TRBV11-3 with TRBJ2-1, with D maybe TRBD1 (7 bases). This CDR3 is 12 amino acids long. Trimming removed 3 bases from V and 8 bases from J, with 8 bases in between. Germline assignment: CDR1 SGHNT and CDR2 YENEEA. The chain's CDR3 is CASSFRGDEQFF. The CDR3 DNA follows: TGTGCCAGCAGCTTCAGGGGGGATGAGCAGTTCTTC.

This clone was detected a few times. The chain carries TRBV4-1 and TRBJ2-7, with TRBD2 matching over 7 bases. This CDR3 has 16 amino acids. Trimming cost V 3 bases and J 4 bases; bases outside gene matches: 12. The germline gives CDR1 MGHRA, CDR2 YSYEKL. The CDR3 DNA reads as TGCGCCAGCAGCCAGGCCGCTAGCGGATCTTTTTACGAGCAGTACTTC. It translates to CASSQAASGSFYEQYF.